This TCR beta chain was found in a study of blood T cell repertoires in COVID-19. Study background: COVID-19 samples collected from the United States, Italy and Spain covered acute and convalescent phases. PBMCs, B-cell-depleted T cells, or T cells were the source of the cDNA or gDNA that made up the material.

The CDR3 runs 14 residues. V shed 6 bases, J shed 7 bases, and the junction held 7 bases outside the gene matches. Germline loops: CDR1 MDHEN, CDR2 SYDVKM. Original processing methods: Estimated nucleated cell counts came from reference gene primer amplification. Assay used: immunoSEQ multiplex PCR; TCRdb lists only in-frame clones, some missing. The DNA gave D and trimming, while V, J and clone size come from that table. The profile covers some 94,000 clones, with more than 75% appearing a single time and more than 0.95% taken by the ten largest. The sequencing sample was made of peripheral blood. V is TRBV28 and J is TRBJ1-2; 11 positions agree with TRBD1. This clonotype originated in a human donor in a cohort sampled during active COVID-19. CDR3 nucleotides: TGTGCCAGCAGGCTGGGACAGGGGGGCCGTGGCTACACCTTC. Translation: CASRLGQGGRGYTF.